A selection of T cell receptor beta chains follows, all from one sample in a study of blood T cell repertoires in COVID-19. TCRdb's table, derived via immunoSEQ multiplex PCR, lists solely in-frame clones and lacks some. The sample has hundreds of thousands of clones; approximately 91% are singletons. The sequenced material came from peripheral blood. These receptors all come from a man in his sixties who had recovered from COVID-19. CDR3s include the opening cysteine and the closing phenylalanine or tryptophan. Each record gives: V gene, clone size, J gene, D gene, CDR3 DNA, CDR3 protein. A D gene is named only where the DNA matches it firmly. Clone size is given for some rows only: seen once, a few or many times, or a class if the clone is expanded.

V: TRBV10-3; size: -; J: TRBJ2-1; D: TRBD2; DNA: TGTGCCATCAGTGAGATGGTCAGCGGGGGGGCCAATGAGCAGTTCTTC; CDR3: CAISEMVSGGANEQFF
V: TRBV5-6; size: -; J: TRBJ2-7; D: -; DNA: TGTGCCAGCAGGTTACCGGGGTCCTCCTACGAGCAGTACTTC; CDR3: CASRLPGSSYEQYF
V: TRBV7-2; size: -; J: TRBJ1-5; D: -; DNA: TGTGCCAGCAGCATCTCCGGGGGAAGCAATCAGCCCCAGCATTTT; CDR3: CASSISGGSNQPQHF
V: TRBV12-5; size: -; J: TRBJ2-3; D: TRBD1; DNA: TGTGCTAGTGGTTTGTCGACAGGGGCAGCAGATACGCAGTATTTT; CDR3: CASGLSTGAADTQYF
V: TRBV2; size: -; J: TRBJ2-2; D: TRBD1; DNA: TGTGCCAACAGACAGGGGACCACCGGGGAGCTGTTTTTT; CDR3: CANRQGTTGELFF
V: TRBV19; size: -; J: TRBJ2-6; D: TRBD1; DNA: TGTGCCAGTAGTATAGATAAGGACACAAAACAGGGGGTCTCTGGGGCCAACGTCCTGACTTTC; CDR3: CASSIDKDTKQGVSGANVLTF
V: TRBV7-2; size: few; J: TRBJ2-5; D: -; DNA: TGTGCCAGCAGCTTACAGCAAGAGACCCAGTACTTC; CDR3: CASSLQQETQYF
V: TRBV7-7; size: -; J: TRBJ2-2; D: -; DNA: TGTGCTAGCAGCCCCGACAAGAACACCGGGGAGCTGTTTTTT; CDR3: CASSPDKNTGELFF
V: TRBV28; size: -; J: TRBJ1-3; D: -; DNA: TGTGCCAGCAGATTCACCGGGACTGCGGACAGAAACACCATATATTTT; CDR3: CASRFTGTADRNTIYF
V: TRBV28; size: -; J: TRBJ2-1; D: -; DNA: TGTGCCAGCAAGACAGACCCATACAATGAGCAGTTCTTC; CDR3: CASKTDPYNEQFF
V: TRBV6-1; size: -; J: TRBJ2-3; D: TRBD2; DNA: TGTGCCAGCAGTGAAGGACTAGCAGTAGATACGCAGTATTTT; CDR3: CASSEGLAVDTQYF
V: TRBV5-1; size: -; J: TRBJ2-3; D: TRBD2; DNA: TGCGCCAGCAGCCCAGAGCGGGGAGGCACAGATACGCAGTATTTT; CDR3: CASSPERGGTDTQYF
V: TRBV3-1/TRBV3-2; size: -; J: TRBJ1-1; D: TRBD1; DNA: TGTGCCAGCAGCCGACAGGGGGCTCCGAACACTGAAGCTTTCTTT; CDR3: CASSRQGAPNTEAFF
V: TRBV5-1; size: -; J: TRBJ1-5; D: -; DNA: TGCGCCAGCAGCTTAGCGGAGGATCAGCCCCAGCATTTT; CDR3: CASSLAEDQPQHF
V: TRBV19; size: few; J: TRBJ2-1; D: -; DNA: TGTGCCAGTAGTATAGATAAAAACACCCCGGGGCAGTTCTTC; CDR3: CASSIDKNTPGQFF
V: TRBV7-9; size: -; J: TRBJ1-4; D: -; DNA: TGTGCCAGCAGCTTGGACAGAGCAACTAATGAAAAACTGTTTTTT; CDR3: CASSLDRATNEKLFF
V: TRBV29-1; size: -; J: TRBJ1-1; D: -; DNA: TGCAGCGTTCAAGAGGCAGCGAAGAACACTGAAGCTTTCTTT; CDR3: CSVQEAAKNTEAFF
V: TRBV27; size: -; J: TRBJ1-6; D: TRBD1; DNA: TGTGCCAGCAGGAGCCCGGGACAGGGGTCCTATAATTCACCCCTCCACTTT; CDR3: CASRSPGQGSYNSPLHF
V: TRBV5-5; size: -; J: TRBJ2-5; D: TRBD1; DNA: TGTGCCAGCAGCTTCCTCGGGACAGGGCAACAAGAGACCCAGTACTTC; CDR3: CASSFLGTGQQETQYF
V: TRBV6-5; size: -; J: TRBJ1-1; D: TRBD1; DNA: TGTGCCACCTTGGACAGGGAGAACACTGAAGCTTTCTTT; CDR3: CATLDRENTEAFF
V: TRBV4-2; size: few; J: TRBJ1-2; D: -; DNA: TGTGCCAGCAGCCAAGTAGCAGGGGCTAACTATGGCTACACCTTC; CDR3: CASSQVAGANYGYTF
V: TRBV7-2; size: -; J: TRBJ2-3; D: TRBD2; DNA: TGTGCCAGCACCCCTAGCGGGAGGGGGAAAGATACGCAGTATTTT; CDR3: CASTPSGRGKDTQYF
V: TRBV19; size: -; J: TRBJ2-7; D: TRBD1; DNA: TGTGCCAGTAGTATTGACAGGGTTCCCTACGAGCAGTACTTC; CDR3: CASSIDRVPYEQYF
V: TRBV18; size: -; J: TRBJ2-1; D: -; DNA: TGTGCCAGCTCACTTACCACTGCCATAGGGAGCTCCTACAATGAGCAGTTCTTC; CDR3: CASSLTTAIGSSYNEQFF
V: TRBV10-3; size: -; J: TRBJ2-3; D: -; DNA: TGTGCCATCAGTGTAGGCAGGGCAGATACGCAGTATTTT; CDR3: CAISVGRADTQYF
V: TRBV9; size: -; J: TRBJ1-3; D: TRBD1; DNA: TGTGCCAGCAGTGGGACAGCGAGCTCTGGAAACACCATATATTTT; CDR3: CASSGTASSGNTIYF
V: TRBV29-1; size: -; J: TRBJ2-2; D: TRBD1; DNA: TGCAGCGTCCCCCAGGGGACAGCCACGAACACCGGGGAGCTGTTTTTT; CDR3: CSVPQGTATNTGELFF
V: TRBV7-9; size: few; J: TRBJ1-5; D: TRBD1; DNA: TGTGCCAGCAGCTCCAGGGGGCCGGGCAATCAGCCCCAGCATTTT; CDR3: CASSSRGPGNQPQHF
V: TRBV5-1; size: -; J: TRBJ2-3; D: -; DNA: TGCGCCAGCAGCTTGGCGGAAGGGGGTGTTTTTTTAACAGATACGCAGTATTTT; CDR3: CASSLAEGGVFLTDTQYF
V: TRBV30; size: -; J: TRBJ1-3; D: -; DNA: TGTGCCTGGAGTTCCGGGGGCTCTGGAAACACCATATATTTT; CDR3: CAWSSGGSGNTIYF
V: TRBV6-1; size: -; J: TRBJ1-4; D: -; DNA: TGTGCCAGCAGTGAAATCGTCTCAACTAATGAAAAACTGTTTTTT; CDR3: CASSEIVSTNEKLFF
V: TRBV6-5; size: once; J: TRBJ2-1; D: TRBD2; DNA: TGTGCCAGCAGCTACAGCAGGACTAGCGGTGCGGAGTTCTTC; CDR3: CASSYSRTSGAEFF
V: TRBV24-1; size: -; J: TRBJ1-2; D: -; DNA: TGTGCCACCAGTGCAACAGATGGCTACACCTTC; CDR3: CATSATDGYTF
V: TRBV20-1; size: -; J: TRBJ1-2; D: -; DNA: TGCAGTGCTAGTACCGGACGGCCAAGGGGCTATGGCTACACCTTC; CDR3: CSASTGRPRGYGYTF
V: TRBV28; size: -; J: TRBJ1-5; D: -; DNA: TGTGCCAGCAGGCCCGTAGCCCAGCCCCAGCATTTT; CDR3: CASRPVAQPQHF
V: TRBV27; size: -; J: TRBJ2-6; D: -; DNA: TGTGCCAGCAGTTCCGGGTTCTCTGGGGCCAACGTCCTGACTTTC; CDR3: CASSSGFSGANVLTF